The rows below give T cell receptor beta chains drawn from one sample of a study of cytomegalovirus exposure and HLA in healthy donors. This table comes from immunoSEQ multiplex PCR, and its TCRdb copy is limited to in-frame clones, with some not included. Of some 110,000 clones listed, 94% were seen once; the top ten hold less than 1.5%. Sequencing was done on a sample of PBMCs. Source of these receptors: a woman aged 18-29 years in good health and CMV-seronegative. Each CDR3 is given with its conserved first and last residue. A D gene is named only where the DNA matches it firmly. Size tells how often a clone was seen (once, few, many) or the class of an expanded clone, and some rows leave it out.

CDR3 DNA,CDR3 protein,D gene,V gene,clone size,J gene,CDR3 length
TGTGCCAGCAGCTTGAGACAGGCGACGAACACCGGGGAGCTGTTTTTT,CASSLRQATNTGELFF,NA,TRBV7-3,NA,TRBJ2-2,16
TGTGCCAGCAGCCAAGACCGAGAGACCCAGTACTTC,CASSQDRETQYF,NA,TRBV4-2,NA,TRBJ2-5,12
TGTGCCAGCTCACGCCCCGTAGCGGGCCCTAACTATGGCTACACCTTC,CASSRPVAGPNYGYTF,NA,TRBV18,NA,TRBJ1-2,16
TGTGCCAGCAGTTCGGGGAACACTGAAGCTTTCTTT,CASSSGNTEAFF,NA,TRBV28,NA,TRBJ1-1,12
TGTGCCAGCAGACAGGGGTTAAACTATGGCTACACCTTC,CASRQGLNYGYTF,TRBD1,TRBV25-1,NA,TRBJ1-2,13
TGTGCCAGCAGTTACAGGGGGCGGGGCAATGAGCAGTTCTTC,CASSYRGRGNEQFF,TRBD1,TRBV28,NA,TRBJ2-1,14
TGTGCCAGCAGCTTAGGGGGGGGGCTGAGAACCTACGAGCAGTACTTC,CASSLGGGLRTYEQYF,NA,TRBV13,NA,TRBJ2-7,16
TGTGCCTGGAGTACCCACAGGCAAGAGACCCAGTACTTC,CAWSTHRQETQYF,NA,TRBV30,NA,TRBJ2-5,13
TGTGCCAGTAGTAACCAGGGGTCGTTGGAGGATACGCAGTATTTT,CASSNQGSLEDTQYF,NA,TRBV19,NA,TRBJ2-3,15
TGTGCCACCAGCAGGGTTCTGGCGGGGCTCAATGAGCAGTTCTTC,CATSRVLAGLNEQFF,NA,TRBV15,NA,TRBJ2-1,15
TGTGCCAGCAGACAGGGATCTAACTATGGCTACACCTTC,CASRQGSNYGYTF,NA,TRBV2,NA,TRBJ1-2,13
TGTGCCAGCAGTTCCCGGGGACTAGCGGGAGAAGAGACCCAGTACTTC,CASSSRGLAGEETQYF,TRBD2,TRBV27,NA,TRBJ2-5,16
TGTGCCAGCAGCACCAAAACCGCAGGGCAAACTGAAGCTTTCTTT,CASSTKTAGQTEAFF,NA,TRBV7-9,NA,TRBJ1-1,15
TGTGCCAGCAGCGTAAAGGGGGCAACTAATGAAAAACTGTTTTTT,CASSVKGATNEKLFF,NA,TRBV9,NA,TRBJ1-4,15
TGTGCCAGCAGCGCCCAGGGGTACGAGCAGTACTTC,CASSAQGYEQYF,NA,TRBV9,NA,TRBJ2-7,12
TGCAGCGTTGTGGACAGACCGGATACTGAAGCTTTCTTT,CSVVDRPDTEAFF,NA,TRBV29-1,once,TRBJ1-1,13
TGTGCCAGCAGCCCAGCCCCAGGGGGCGTGGGGCAGCAGTTCTTC,CASSPAPGGVGQQFF,TRBD1,TRBV11-2,NA,TRBJ2-1,15
TGTGCCAGCACCAGATGGGGCCAGCGGGAGGATGAGCAGTTCTTC,CASTRWGQREDEQFF,TRBD2,TRBV6-1,NA,TRBJ2-1,15
TGTGCCAGCAGCGCCCGCCGGGAGGGAGGCCCCTACAATGAGCAGTTCTTC,CASSARREGGPYNEQFF,TRBD2,TRBV9,NA,TRBJ2-1,17
TGTGCCAGCGACCGGTTGCGGGGATCCACAGATACGCAGTATTTT,CASDRLRGSTDTQYF,NA,TRBV2,NA,TRBJ2-3,15
TGTGCCAGCAGCGACCCCACTAAGGGGCGGAACTATGGCTACACCTTC,CASSDPTKGRNYGYTF,NA,TRBV9,NA,TRBJ1-2,16
TGTGCCAGCAGAAACACAGGGGCTGGGAACACTGAAGCTTTCTTT,CASRNTGAGNTEAFF,TRBD1,TRBV28,NA,TRBJ1-1,15
TGTGCCAGCAGCTTCAGCGGGAGCGCCTACGAGCAGTACTTC,CASSFSGSAYEQYF,TRBD2,TRBV7-8,NA,TRBJ2-7,14
TGCGCCAGCAGCCGCACCTGGGTCGGGGGCCAAGAGACCCAGTACTTC,CASSRTWVGGQETQYF,NA,TRBV4-1,NA,TRBJ2-5,16
TGTGCCAGTGCCGGGACTAGCGGGATGAGCGAGCAGTACTTC,CASAGTSGMSEQYF,TRBD2,TRBV28,NA,TRBJ2-7,14
TGTGCCAGCAGCACGGGAAGCCTGCGCGAGCAGTACTTC,CASSTGSLREQYF,NA,TRBV11-2,NA,TRBJ2-7,13
TGTGCCAGCAGCCAAGAGTCTAGCGGGAGAACCGATACGCAGTATTTT,CASSQESSGRTDTQYF,TRBD2,TRBV4-2,NA,TRBJ2-3,16